Sequencing of this T cell receptor beta chain was carried out in a study of blood T cell repertoires in COVID-19. Across the study: Some COVID-19 samples were acute and others convalescent; all came from the United States, Italy and Spain. Sources were T cells, B-cell-depleted T cells, or PBMCs; the material itself was cDNA or gDNA.

V lost 5 bases to trimming and J lost 8 bases, with 12 bases between them. The length of the CDR3 is 13 residues. The germline CDR1 and CDR2 sequences are SGHTA and FQGNSA. Per the original methods: Reference gene primer amplification gave nucleated cell count estimates. Generated by immunoSEQ multiplex PCR, the TCRdb table keeps only in-frame clones and is missing some. That table supplies the V and J calls and clone size; D and trimming were determined from the DNA. The repertoire holds roughly 76,000 clones, with around 87% as singletons. The sequenced sample consisted of peripheral blood. The TCR originated in a woman of 80 years or more with active or convalescent COVID-19. The chain carries TRBV7-2 and TRBJ1-4, with unresolved D. The CDR3 region has the DNA TGTGCCAGCAGCGCCGACTTAAGCGAAAAACTGTTTTTT. As protein: CASSADLSEKLFF.